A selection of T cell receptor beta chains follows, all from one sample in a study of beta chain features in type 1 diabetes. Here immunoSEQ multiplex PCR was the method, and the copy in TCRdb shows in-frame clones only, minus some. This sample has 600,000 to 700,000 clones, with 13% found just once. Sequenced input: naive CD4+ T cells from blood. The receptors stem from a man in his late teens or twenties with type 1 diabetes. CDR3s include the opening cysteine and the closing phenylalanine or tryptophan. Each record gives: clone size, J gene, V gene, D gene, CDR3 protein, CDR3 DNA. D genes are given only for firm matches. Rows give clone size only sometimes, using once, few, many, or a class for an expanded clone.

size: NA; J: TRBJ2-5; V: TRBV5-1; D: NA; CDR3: CASSLVGEETQYF; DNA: TGCGCCAGCAGCTTGGTAGGGGAAGAGACCCAGTACTTC
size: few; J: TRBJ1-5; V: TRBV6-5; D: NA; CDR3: CASSYGQGRQPQHF; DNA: TGTGCCAGCAGTTACGGTCAGGGTAGGCAGCCCCAGCATTTT
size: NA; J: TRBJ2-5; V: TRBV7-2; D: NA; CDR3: CASSLVADGTPQETQYF; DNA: TGTGCCAGCAGCTTAGTCGCGGACGGGACCCCCCAAGAGACCCAGTACTTC
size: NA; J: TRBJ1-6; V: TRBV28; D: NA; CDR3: CASSPLDSPLHF; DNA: TGTGCCAGCAGCCCTCTTGATTCACCCCTCCACTTT
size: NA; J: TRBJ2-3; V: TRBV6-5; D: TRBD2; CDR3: CASSPGLAADTQYF; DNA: TGTGCCAGCAGTCCGGGACTAGCGGCAGATACGCAGTATTTT
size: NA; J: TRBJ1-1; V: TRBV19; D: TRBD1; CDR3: CASRDRVNTEAFF; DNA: TGTGCCAGTCGAGACAGGGTGAACACTGAAGCTTTCTTT
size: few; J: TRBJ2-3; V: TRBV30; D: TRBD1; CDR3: CACSGGPDTQYF; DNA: TGTGCCTGTTCAGGGGGCCCAGATACGCAGTATTTT
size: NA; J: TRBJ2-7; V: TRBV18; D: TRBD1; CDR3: CASSPQGQGGNEQYF; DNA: TGTGCCAGCTCGCCTCAAGGACAGGGGGGCAACGAGCAGTACTTC
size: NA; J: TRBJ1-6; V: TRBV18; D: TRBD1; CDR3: CASSPTGDNSPLHF; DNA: TGTGCCAGCTCCCCTACAGGGGATAATTCACCCCTCCACTTT
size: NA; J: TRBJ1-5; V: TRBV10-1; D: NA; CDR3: CASSGDSNQPQHF; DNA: TGCGCCAGCAGTGGGGACTCCAATCAGCCCCAGCATTTT
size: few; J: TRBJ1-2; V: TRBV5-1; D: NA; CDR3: CASSLAGVEGYTF; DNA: TGCGCCAGCAGCTTGGCCGGGGTGGAAGGCTACACCTTC
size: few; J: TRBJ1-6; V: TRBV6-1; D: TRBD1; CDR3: CASSEAAGGPRAPLHF; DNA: TGTGCCAGCAGTGAAGCGGCAGGGGGACCCAGAGCACCCCTCCACTTT
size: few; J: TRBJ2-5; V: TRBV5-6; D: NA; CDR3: CASSPLIRAGEETQYF; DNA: TGTGCCAGCAGCCCCCTCATTCGGGCAGGTGAAGAGACCCAGTACTTC
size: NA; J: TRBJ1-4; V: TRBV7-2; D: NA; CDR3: CASSLVVTANEKLFF; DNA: TGTGCCAGCAGCTTAGTGGTCACAGCAAATGAAAAACTGTTTTTT
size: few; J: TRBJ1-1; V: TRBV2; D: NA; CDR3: CASSGPMNTEAFF; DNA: TGTGCCAGCTCAGGACCCATGAACACTGAAGCTTTCTTT
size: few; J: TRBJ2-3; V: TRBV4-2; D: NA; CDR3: CASSQVLRTDTQYF; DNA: TGTGCCAGCAGCCAAGTATTGAGGACAGATACGCAGTATTTT
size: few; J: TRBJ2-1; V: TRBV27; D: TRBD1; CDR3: CASSVQGAGYNEQFF; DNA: TGTGCCAGCAGTGTACAGGGGGCGGGCTACAATGAGCAGTTCTTC
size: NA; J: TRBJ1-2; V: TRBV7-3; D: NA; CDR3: CASSLDGNYGYTF; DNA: TGTGCCAGCAGCTTGGACGGCAACTATGGCTACACCTTC
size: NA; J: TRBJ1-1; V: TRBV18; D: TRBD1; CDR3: CASSPGRQGLDEAFF; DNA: TGTGCCAGCTCACCAGGGAGACAGGGTTTGGATGAAGCTTTCTTT
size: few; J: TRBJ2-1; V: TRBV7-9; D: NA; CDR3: CASSFLSVAAGEQFF; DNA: TGTGCCAGCAGCTTCTTATCCGTGGCAGCGGGTGAGCAGTTCTTC
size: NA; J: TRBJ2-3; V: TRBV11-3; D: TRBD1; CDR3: CASSPGQGTDTQYF; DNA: TGTGCCAGCAGCCCCGGACAGGGGACAGATACGCAGTATTTT
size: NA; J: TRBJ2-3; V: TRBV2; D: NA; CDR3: CASGGPAATDTQYF; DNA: TGTGCCAGCGGTGGACCAGCGGCGACAGATACGCAGTATTTT